This paragraph covers one T cell receptor beta chain sequence. This record comes from a study of cytomegalovirus exposure and HLA in healthy donors. The length of the CDR3 is 17 residues. Germline lookup yields CDR1 MGHRA and CDR2 YSYEKL. Both 60 Vbeta primers and 13 Jbeta primers went into the PCR. The table came from immunoSEQ multiplex PCR; TCRdb's copy has only in-frame clones and leaves some out. Of over 110,000 clones detected, 82% appear once; the ten largest clones hold over 2.5%. V is TRBV4-1 and J is TRBJ2-5; 11 positions match TRBD2. The J call may be faulty, since TRBJ2-7 better matches the DNA end. The source of this sequence is a male donor in good health and CMV-seronegative. The sample was PBMCs. CDR3 sequence reads: CASTPGPHSGRVYEQYF. The CDR3 coding sequence is TGCGCCAGCACCCCGGGACCCCATAGCGGGAGGGTATACGAGCAGTACTTC.